This section outlines one T cell receptor (beta chain) sequence together with its context. Its antigen remains unknown. Every immunoSEQ plate was one replicate of a subset's evenly spread DNA. Some 28,000 T cell genomes (about 210 ng DNA) went into each sorted-subset replicate. Repertoires were generated with immunoSEQ multiplex PCR, while TCRdb's copy carries only in-frame clones and drops some. The sample has about 680,000 clones; 90% to 95% are singletons. The data originate from a study of shared clonotypes between healthy human individuals. Selected positively for CCR7 and CD45RO-negative, naive CD8 cells excluded terminally differentiated effector memory CD45RA+ cells. The germline CDR1 and CDR2 sequences are GTSNPN and SVGIG (reference sequence). Trimming stripped 2 bases from V and 5 bases from J, with 15 bases between. The length of the CDR3 is 14 residues. Study results and caveats: Naive subsets usually exceeded memory subsets in estimated richness.

What was sequenced was naive CD8+ T cells sorted from blood. J is TRBJ2-5 and V is TRBV30; no clear D gene. This receptor was identified in a man younger than 45 in good health. CDR3 sequence reads: CAWSSGVETETQYF. Here the CDR3 DNA reads TGTGCCTGGAGTAGTGGGGTCGAGACGGAGACCCAGTACTTC.